The 11 T cell receptor beta chains presented below share a single source sample, sequenced in a study of glioma-infiltrating T cells. The iRepertoire nested amplicon-rescue multiplex PCR amplified TCR alpha and beta CDR3s from RNA. TCRdb redid the calling of the multiplex PCR reads with MiXCR, one entry per CDR3 protein. The sample has tens of thousands of distinct CDR3 sequences; under 30% are singletons. The specimen sequenced was glioma tissue, nonneoplastic brain tissue, or PBMCs (not recorded which). The receptors shown here come from a human donor with low-grade glioma or glioblastoma, undergoing nonglioma brain surgery, or in good health (not recorded which).

This clonotype was observed many times. The CDR3 DNA follows: TGCAGTGCTAGCGGTCAACAGGGTCGTTACGAGCAGTACTTC. Translating gives CSASGQQGRYEQYF. This sequence joins TRBV20-1 and TRBJ2-7; D is possibly TRBD1 (6 bases). CDR3 length equals 14 residues. Germline V gene lookup returns CDR1 DFQATT and CDR2 SNEGSKA (reference sequence). V lost 3 bases to trimming and J lost 4 bases, with 16 bases between them.

This clonotype appeared many times. CDR3 protein: CSVVTGGYGYTF. The CDR3, as DNA: TGCAGCGTTGTGACAGGGGGCTATGGCTACACCTTC. The chain carries TRBV29-1 and TRBJ1-2; 9 bases agree with TRBD1. The germline V gene has CDR1 SQVTM and CDR2 ANQGSEA. The CDR3 consists of 12 residues. V lost 4 bases, J lost 4 bases, and 1 base stayed unmatched.

The chain recombines TRBV5-5 with TRBJ2-1, with 9 bases aligning to TRBD2. The CDR3 runs to 16 residues. Germline CDR1 and CDR2: SGHKS and YYEKEE (reference sequence). Losses at the gene ends were 2 bases for V and 5 bases for J; bases not matched to a gene: 8. CDR3 amino acids: CASSLPGLAGHNEQFF. In DNA, the CDR3 is TGTGCCAGCAGCTTACCGGGACTAGCCGGCCACAATGAGCAGTTCTTC.

The gene calls are TRBV5-6 and TRBJ2-5, with D perhaps matching TRBD1 (6 bases). The V gene's germline CDR1 is SGHDT and CDR2 YYEEEE. This CDR3 is built from 14 residues. Trimming took off 2 bases at V and 5 bases at J, with 13 bases between the two ends. CDR3 in DNA: TGTGCCAGCAGCTTACAGGGTATAGCGGAGACCCAGTACTTC. Translating it yields CASSLQGIAETQYF.

CDR3 bases: TGCAGTGCTAGAGCTAACAGGGGGACTGAAGCTTTCTTT. As protein: CSARANRGTEAFF. The chain joins TRBV20-1 to TRBJ1-1; 8 positions agree with TRBD1. The CDR3 is 13 residues long. V was pared by 1 base and J by 5 bases, with 3 bases of the junction left unmatched. Germline V lookup: CDR1 DFQATT, CDR2 SNEGSKA (reference sequence).

The chain has TRBV5-1 and TRBJ2-3; 13 nucleotides align to TRBD2. The germline V gene has CDR1 SGHRS and CDR2 YFSETQ. The CDR3 runs to 17 residues. V was clipped by 3 bases and J by 0 bases; unmatched bases: 4. The CDR3 DNA reads TGCGCCAGCAGCTCCCTGACTAGCGGGGGGAGCACAGATACGCAGTATTTT. Its translation is CASSSLTSGGSTDTQYF.

As for this clonotype: Given a much more abundant clone one base away, this may be a read error. The gene calls are TRBV19 and TRBJ2-1, with 8 bases matching TRBD2. Germline assignment: CDR1 LNHDA and CDR2 SQIVND (reference sequence). CDR3 length: 14 amino acids. The CDR3 DNA reads TGTGCCAGTAGAGCGGGGGCAACCTACAATGAGCAGCTCTTC. Translated: CASRAGATYNEQLF.

The chain joins TRBV29-1 to TRBJ1-4; D is unclear. CDR3 length: 12 residues. Per the germline V gene, CDR1 is SQVTM and CDR2 is ANQGSEA. V shed 4 bases and J shed 4 bases, with 7 bases lying between them. Here the CDR3 reads CSVGIGNEKLFF. CDR3 in DNA: TGCAGCGTTGGTATAGGTAATGAAAAACTGTTTTTT. Filled out from reference TRBV29-1 and TRBJ1-4, the complete variable domain reads SAVISQKPSRDICQRGTSLTIQCQVDSQVTMMFWYRQQPGQSLTLIATANQGSEATYESGFVIDKFPISRPNLTFSTLTVSNMSPEDSSIYLCSVGIGNEKLFFGSGTQLSVL.

This clonotype was seen many times. The CDR3 loop reads CASSQASGYEQYF. Here the CDR3 DNA reads TGTGCCAGCAGCCAAGCCAGCGGCTACGAGCAGTACTTC. The rearrangement uses TRBV14 and TRBJ2-7; weak D call: TRBD2 (5 bases). CDR1 is SGHDN and CDR2 is FVKESK in the germline V gene. The CDR3 is 13 residues long. Trimming removed 1 base from V and 3 bases from J, with 7 bases in between.

This clonotype has at least ten counts. The V gene is TRBV7-2, the J gene TRBJ2-7, with a tentative D call TRBD1 (6 bases). V was shortened by 3 bases and J by 3 bases, with 9 bases between the two germline ends. The CDR3 is 13 amino acids. From germline, CDR1 is SGHTA and CDR2 FQGNSA. CDR3 amino acids: CASSLGDNYEQYF. The CDR3 DNA reads as TGTGCCAGCAGCTTGGGGGACAACTACGAGCAGTACTTC.

A remark on this clonotype: At one of its ends the junction is not consistent with the germline gene, which may arise from a read error. The chain recombines TRBV7-9 with TRBJ2-7, with D perhaps assigned TRBD1 or TRBD2 (6 bases each). The CDR3 runs to 14 residues. Germline V gene sequence: CDR1 SEHNR, CDR2 FQNEAQ (reference sequence). Here the CDR3 reads CAGSLGGSSYEQYF. As DNA, the CDR3 is TGTGCCGGCAGCTTAGGGGGGTCCTCCTACGAGCAGTACTTC.